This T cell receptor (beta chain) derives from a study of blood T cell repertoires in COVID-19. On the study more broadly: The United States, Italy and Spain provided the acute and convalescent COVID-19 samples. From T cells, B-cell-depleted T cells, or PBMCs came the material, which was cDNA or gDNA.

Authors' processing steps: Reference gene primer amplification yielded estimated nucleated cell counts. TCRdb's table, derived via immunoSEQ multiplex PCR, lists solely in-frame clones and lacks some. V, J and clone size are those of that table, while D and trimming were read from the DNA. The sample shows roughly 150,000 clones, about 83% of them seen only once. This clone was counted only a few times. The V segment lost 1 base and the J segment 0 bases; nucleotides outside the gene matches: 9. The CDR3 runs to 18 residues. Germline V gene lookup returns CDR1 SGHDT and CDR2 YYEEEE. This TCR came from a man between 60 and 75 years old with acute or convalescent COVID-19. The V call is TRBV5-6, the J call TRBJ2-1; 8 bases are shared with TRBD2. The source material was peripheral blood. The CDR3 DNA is TGTGCCAGCAGCTTGTCTGCGGGGGGCACTAGCTCCTACAATGAGCAGTTCTTC. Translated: CASSLSAGGTSSYNEQFF.